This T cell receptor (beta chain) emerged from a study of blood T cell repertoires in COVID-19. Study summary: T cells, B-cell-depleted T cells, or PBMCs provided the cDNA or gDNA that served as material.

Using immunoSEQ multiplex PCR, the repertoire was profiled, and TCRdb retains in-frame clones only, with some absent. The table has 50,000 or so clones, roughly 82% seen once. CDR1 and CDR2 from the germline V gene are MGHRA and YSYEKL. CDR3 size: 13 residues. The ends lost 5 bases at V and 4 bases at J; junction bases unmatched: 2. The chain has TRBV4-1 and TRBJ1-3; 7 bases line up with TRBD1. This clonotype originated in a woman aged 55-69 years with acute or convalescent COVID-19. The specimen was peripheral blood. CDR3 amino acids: CASSGTVGNTIYF. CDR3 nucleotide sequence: TGCGCCAGCAGCGGGACAGTCGGAAACACCATATATTTT.